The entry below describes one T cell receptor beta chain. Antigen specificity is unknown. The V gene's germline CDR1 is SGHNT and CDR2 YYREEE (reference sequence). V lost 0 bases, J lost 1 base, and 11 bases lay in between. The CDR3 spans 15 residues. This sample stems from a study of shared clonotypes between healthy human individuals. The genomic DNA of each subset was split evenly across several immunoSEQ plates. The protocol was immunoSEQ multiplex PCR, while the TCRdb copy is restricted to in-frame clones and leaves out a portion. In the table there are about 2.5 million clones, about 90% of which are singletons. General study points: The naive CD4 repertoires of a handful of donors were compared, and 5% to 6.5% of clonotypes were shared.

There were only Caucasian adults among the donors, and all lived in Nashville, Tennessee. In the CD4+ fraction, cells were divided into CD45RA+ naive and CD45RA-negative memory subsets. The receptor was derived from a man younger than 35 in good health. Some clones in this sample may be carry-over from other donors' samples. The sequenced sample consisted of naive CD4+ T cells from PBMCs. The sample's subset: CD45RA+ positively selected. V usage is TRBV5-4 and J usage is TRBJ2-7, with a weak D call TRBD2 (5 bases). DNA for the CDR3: TGTGCCAGCAGCTTGGGTACGGACTTTTCCTACGAGCAGTACTTC. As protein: CASSLGTDFSYEQYF.